This is a list of T cell receptor beta chains from one sample in a study of cytomegalovirus exposure and HLA in healthy donors. The data were produced by immunoSEQ multiplex PCR, yet TCRdb's version contains in-frame clones alone and is incomplete. The table records 50,000 to 70,000 clones, 70% to 80% of them present only once. The source material was PBMCs. The source of these receptors is a girl aged 10 to 17 in good health and CMV-seropositive. CDR3s include the opening cysteine and the closing phenylalanine or tryptophan. Each record gives: clone size, J gene, D gene, V gene, CDR3 protein, CDR3 DNA. D genes are given only for firm matches. Size is stated for part of the rows, as once, few or many counts, or as a class when the clone is expanded.

>-|TRBJ2-7|-|TRBV25-1
CASSSTYYEQYF
TGTGCCAGCAGTTCCACATACTACGAGCAGTACTTC
>few|TRBJ2-7|TRBD2|TRBV7-6
CASSLQASGASYEQYF
TGTGCCAGCAGCTTACAGGCTAGCGGGGCCTCCTACGAGCAGTACTTC
>-|TRBJ2-1|-|TRBV5-1
CASSPTGNEQFF
TGCGCCAGCAGCCCGACAGGCAATGAGCAGTTCTTC
>-|TRBJ1-1|-|TRBV28
CATLGTPNTAIKAFF
TGTGCCACCTTGGGGACACCGAACACGGCGATTAAAGCTTTCTTT
>-|TRBJ2-4|-|TRBV11-2
CASSPFSLVGDIQYF
TGTGCCAGCAGCCCCTTCTCCTTAGTCGGGGACATTCAGTACTTC
>few|TRBJ2-5|TRBD1|TRBV2
CASSRQGAQTQYF
TGTGCCAGCAGTAGACAGGGGGCACAGACCCAGTACTTC
>-|TRBJ1-2|TRBD1|TRBV7-2
CASSFPGQGRGYTF
TGTGCCAGCAGCTTCCCTGGACAGGGGCGCGGCTACACCTTC
>-|TRBJ2-3|-|TRBV10-3
CATNGGGTDTQYF
TGTGCCACCAACGGGGGAGGCACAGATACGCAGTATTTT
>-|TRBJ2-3|TRBD2|TRBV15
CATSRDFIAGGVFDTQYF
TGTGCCACCAGCAGGGATTTCATAGCGGGTGGTGTGTTTGATACGCAGTATTTT
>-|TRBJ1-5|TRBD1|TRBV5-1
CASSETGDDQPQHF
TGCGCCAGCAGCGAGACAGGGGATGACCAGCCCCAGCATTTT
>-|TRBJ1-5|-|TRBV2
CASSERTRGNQPQHF
TGTGCCAGCAGTGAAAGGACCAGGGGCAATCAGCCCCAGCATTTT
>-|TRBJ1-4|-|TRBV6-1
CASSDLSSTNEKLFF
TGTGCCAGCAGTGATTTGAGTTCAACTAATGAAAAACTGTTTTTT
>-|TRBJ2-7|TRBD1|TRBV6-1
CASRVGTGGEQYF
TGTGCCAGCAGGGTGGGGACAGGGGGCGAGCAGTACTTC
>-|TRBJ2-2|TRBD2|TRBV2
CASSPNLAGDYTGELFF
TGTGCCAGCAGTCCAAATTTAGCGGGGGACTACACCGGGGAGCTGTTTTTT
>-|TRBJ2-5|TRBD2|TRBV29-1
CSATSGQETQYF
TGCAGCGCGACTAGCGGGCAAGAGACCCAGTACTTC
>-|TRBJ2-7|-|TRBV28
CASSLPSETYEQYF
TGTGCCAGCAGTTTACCTAGCGAAACCTACGAGCAGTACTTC
>-|TRBJ2-5|-|TRBV7-8
CASSLAMRVGETQYF
TGTGCCAGCAGCTTAGCGATGCGGGTCGGGGAGACCCAGTACTTC
>-|TRBJ1-4|-|TRBV15
CATSRDRASNEKLFF
TGTGCCACCAGCAGAGATCGTGCGTCTAATGAAAAACTGTTTTTT
>-|TRBJ1-6|-|TRBV27
CASSWGGPPLHF
TGTGCCAGCAGTTGGGGGGGGCCACCCCTCCACTTT
>-|TRBJ1-1|TRBD1|TRBV2
CASKDRLLNTEAFF
TGTGCCAGCAAGGACAGGCTATTGAACACTGAAGCTTTCTTT
>-|TRBJ1-1|TRBD1|TRBV29-1
CSVEGRQGVGEAFF
TGCAGCGTTGAAGGAAGACAGGGGGTAGGTGAAGCTTTCTTT
>-|TRBJ2-5|TRBD2|TRBV25-1
CASSRFLETSGVQETQYF
TGTGCCAGCTCTCGCTTTCTAGAGACTAGCGGCGTCCAAGAGACCCAGTACTTC
>-|TRBJ2-7|-|TRBV6-6
CASSYGLGEQYF
TGTGCCAGCAGTTACGGCCTAGGCGAGCAGTACTTC
>-|TRBJ1-4|-|TRBV29-1
CSVGRGREKLFF
TGCAGCGTCGGCAGGGGACGGGAAAAACTGTTTTTT
>-|TRBJ2-7|-|TRBV2
CASSGVISPHSNYEQYF
TGTGCCAGCAGTGGCGTCATCTCACCCCATTCAAACTACGAGCAGTACTTC
>-|TRBJ2-3|-|TRBV4-1
CASSQASSDTQYF
TGCGCCAGCAGCCAAGCCTCCTCAGATACGCAGTATTTT
>-|TRBJ1-2|TRBD1|TRBV18
CASSNDRGSFGYTF
TGTGCCAGCTCAAACGACAGGGGGTCCTTTGGCTACACCTTC
>few|TRBJ2-1|TRBD2|TRBV4-1
CASSQLLRAGLPTDEQFF
TGCGCCAGCAGCCAGTTGTTGAGAGCGGGGTTACCCACCGATGAGCAGTTCTTC
>-|TRBJ2-7|-|TRBV30
CAWSVQKSREQYF
TGTGCCTGGAGTGTACAGAAAAGCCGGGAGCAGTACTTC
>-|TRBJ1-4|TRBD1|TRBV4-1
CASSSTGGINEKLFF
TGCGCCAGCAGCTCTACAGGGGGCATTAATGAAAAACTGTTTTTT
>many|TRBJ1-2|-|TRBV19
CASSNDRHSNYGYTF
TGTGCCAGTAGTAACGACAGACACTCAAACTATGGCTACACCTTC